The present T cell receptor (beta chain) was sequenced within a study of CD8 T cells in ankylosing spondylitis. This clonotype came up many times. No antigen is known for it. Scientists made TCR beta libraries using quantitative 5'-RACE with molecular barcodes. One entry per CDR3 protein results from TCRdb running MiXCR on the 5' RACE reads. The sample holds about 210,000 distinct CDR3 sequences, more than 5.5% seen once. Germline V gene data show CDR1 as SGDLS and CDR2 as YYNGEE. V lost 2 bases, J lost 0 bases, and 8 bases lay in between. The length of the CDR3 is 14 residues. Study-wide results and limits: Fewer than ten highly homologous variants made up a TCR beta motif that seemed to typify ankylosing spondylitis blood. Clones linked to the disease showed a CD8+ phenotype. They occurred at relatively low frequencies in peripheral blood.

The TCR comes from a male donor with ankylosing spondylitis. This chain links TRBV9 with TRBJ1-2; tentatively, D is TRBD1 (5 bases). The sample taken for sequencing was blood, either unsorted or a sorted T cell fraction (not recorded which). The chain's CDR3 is CASSVGVANYGYTF. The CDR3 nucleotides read TGTGCCAGCAGCGTGGGGGTAGCTAACTATGGCTACACCTTC.